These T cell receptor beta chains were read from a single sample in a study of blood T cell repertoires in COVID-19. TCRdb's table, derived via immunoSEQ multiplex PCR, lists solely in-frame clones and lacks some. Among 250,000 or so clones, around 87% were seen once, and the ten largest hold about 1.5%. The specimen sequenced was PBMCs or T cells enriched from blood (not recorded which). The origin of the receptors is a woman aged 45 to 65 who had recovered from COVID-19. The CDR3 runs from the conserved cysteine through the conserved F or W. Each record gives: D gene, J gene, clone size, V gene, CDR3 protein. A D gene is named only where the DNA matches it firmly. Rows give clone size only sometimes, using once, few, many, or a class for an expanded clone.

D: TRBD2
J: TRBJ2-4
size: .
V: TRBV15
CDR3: CATSRVLRGRVAKNIQYF

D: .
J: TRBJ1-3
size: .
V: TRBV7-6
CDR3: CASQGGLEGNTIYF

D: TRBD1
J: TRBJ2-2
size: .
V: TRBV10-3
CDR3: CAISADRVPTGELFF

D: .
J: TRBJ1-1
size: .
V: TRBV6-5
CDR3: CASREQGSTEAFF

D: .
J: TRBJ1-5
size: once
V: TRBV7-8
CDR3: CASSRSGQPQHF

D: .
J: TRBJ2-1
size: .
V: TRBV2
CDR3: CASSGGDEQFF

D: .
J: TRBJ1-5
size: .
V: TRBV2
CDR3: CASRTRGLGQPQHF

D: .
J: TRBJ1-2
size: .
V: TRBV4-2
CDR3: CASSQGTGLSNGYTF

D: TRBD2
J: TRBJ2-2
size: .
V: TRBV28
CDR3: CASTPPLAGTGELFF

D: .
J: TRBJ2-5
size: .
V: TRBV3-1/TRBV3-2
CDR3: CASSQKGGAETQYF